The sequence of this TCR beta chain was determined in a study of blood T cell repertoires in COVID-19. CDR1 SGDLS and CDR2 YYNGEE come from the germline V gene. V gave up 4 bases and J gave up 7 bases, with 12 bases separating them. CDR3 length: 13 residues. Sequenced by immunoSEQ multiplex PCR; TCRdb stores in-frame clones only, minus some. The table has over 130,000 clones, around 87% seen once. This receptor was identified in a human donor in a cohort sampled during active COVID-19. The sequenced sample was peripheral blood. The V call is TRBV9, the J call TRBJ2-1; a possible D gene is TRBD1 (6 bases). CDR3 amino acids: CASSFQQGNEQFF. The CDR3 coding sequence is TGTGCCAGCAGCTTCCAACAGGGTAATGAGCAGTTCTTC. The variable domain in full, with the rest retrieved from reference TRBV9 and TRBJ2-1, is DSGVTQTPKHLITATGQRVTLRCSPRSGDLSVYWYQQSLDQGLQFLIQYYNGEERAKGNILERFSAQQFPDLHSELNLSSLELGDSALYFCASSFQQGNEQFFGPGTRLTVL.